The 4 T cell receptor beta chains below were found in one sample sequenced in a study of Graves' ophthalmopathy and Graves' hyperthyroidism. Amplified TCR beta CDR3 regions were obtained using RNA transcripts as template. In the first round, RT-PCR was carried out with HTBI primers, and a multiplex PCR formed the second round. TCRdb used MiXCR to reprocess the multiplex PCR reads, holding one entry per CDR3 protein. Among hundreds of thousands of distinct CDR3 sequences listed, roughly an eighth were seen once. Sequenced material: blood. The receptors derive from a woman aged 30 to 39 with Graves' ophthalmopathy.

This clonotype was detected ten times or more. This chain connects TRBV2 to TRBJ2-5; perhaps D is TRBD1 or TRBD2 (6 bases each). This CDR3 region has 14 residues. CDR1 is SNHLY and CDR2 is FYNNEI in the germline V gene. The V end lost 4 bases, the J end lost 5 bases, and 14 bases lay between the germline ends. The CDR3 spells CASSGGAPGETQYF. The CDR3 coding sequence is TGTGCCAGCAGTGGGGGGGCCCCGGGGGAGACCCAGTACTTC.

The CDR3 nucleotides are TGTGCCAGCAGTTTGTCTCCAAGCCTTTACGAGCAGTACTTC. It translates to CASSLSPSLYEQYF. The V and J genes are TRBV28 and TRBJ2-7; D not certain. The V gene's germline CDR1 is MDHEN and CDR2 SYDVKM. The V gene lost 3 bases and the J gene lost 4 bases, with 13 bases spanning the gap. The CDR3 consists of 14 residues.

This clonotype was counted many times. The rearrangement links TRBV30 to TRBJ1-1; D gene unclear. Germline assignment: CDR1 GTSNPN and CDR2 SVGIG (reference sequence). Trimming took 5 bases from V and 2 from J, leaving 6 bases between them. The CDR3 loop spans 11 amino acids. The CDR3 DNA reads TGTGCCTGGGAACGAAACACTGAAGCTTTCTTT. It translates to CAWERNTEAFF.

There are many counts of this clonotype. The rearrangement joins TRBV12-3 or TRBV12-4 to TRBJ1-2; D call uncertain. Between the trimmed V and J ends, which lost 6 bases and 0 bases, there was a span of 23 bases. This CDR3 region has 18 residues. CDR3 region: CASRSGHGLTRANYGYTF. CDR3 bases: TGTGCCAGCAGGAGTGGTCACGGCCTGACCCGAGCTAACTATGGCTACACCTTC.